The present entry profiles one T cell receptor beta chain with its context. Its antigen specificity is not known. No clone much larger than this one lies a single base away; base qualities are absent. The time point label, as the study defines it: blood at routine non-recurrence follow-up after resection. Without any cell sorting, TCR sequencing was performed on whole RNA extracted either from tumor and nontumor lung tissue or from cryopreserved PBMC samples. Only patients with enough RNA available from two or more tumor regions were chosen for TCR sequencing. This sample was taken from a study of spatial heterogeneity in lung cancer (dated by TCRdb to between 2018 and 2020). Study-level background: Samples were obtained from 70 to 85 patients with early-stage, untreated non-small cell lung cancer from the lung TRACERx cohort. Both alpha and beta chains were TCR-sequenced in 210 or so tumor regions, 64 matched nontumor lung samples and around 54 PBMC samples obtained at surgery. In the raw uncorrected reads, each unique combination of TCR and UMI appeared on average more than ten times. TCR repertoire features were related to nonsynonymous mutation counts determined by whole-exome sequencing of tumor tissue. Beta-chain transcripts were consistently detected in greater numbers than alpha-chain transcripts, which likely reflected higher beta-chain transcript abundance. In non-small cell lung cancer, the study quantitatively compared TCR alpha and beta repertoires across several tumor regions, matched nontumor lung, and blood. Follow-up PBMC samples were sequenced whenever the samples were available, and the median time to follow-up was around two years after resection. Overall results and qualifications from the work: Confirming at a functional level the hypothesis that regional TCRs recognize regional mutations was considered to require additional single-cell paired TCR alpha and beta sequencing. Only 14 to 15 patients were included in the comparisons of baseline and follow-up blood repertoires. Ubiquitous expanded tumor TCRs were found in blood more often at tumor resection than at routine follow-up.

CDR1 MNHEY and CDR2 SVGEGT are derived from the germline V gene. The V and J ends are trimmed by 5 bases and 0 bases, leaving 11 bases between them. Counted from cysteine to phenylalanine, this CDR3 has 14 amino acids. The retained sequence is limited to the CDR3, 42 bases, with the frame set at the first base. Libraries were prepared through 5' RACE. TCRdb names NextSeq 500 as the instrument used. In the TCR library protocol, a unique molecular identifier was attached to each TCR cDNA molecule so that PCR and sequencing errors could be corrected. Turning to the authors' computational methods: TCR identification, UMI-based error correction and CDR3 extraction were performed with Decombinator tools. TCRs above a frequency of 2 per 1,000, corresponding to the top 1% of the tumor frequency distribution, were defined as expanded. Each repertoire was subsampled 100 times to 5,000 TCRs, after which Renyi diversity was computed with the R vegan package. CDR3 similarity networks were built from amino acid triplet string-kernel similarity, with CDR3s being connected when pairwise similarity was above 0.82. Clones were called with MiXCR by TCRdb after fastp trimmed the public reads at Q25, and only in-frame beta chains were retained. Here each entry gathers all rows of one CDR3 protein and keeps the most common genes and DNA. The V and J calls, along with clone size, are taken from TCRdb and not from the paper's own processing. The sample data list some 10,000 distinct CDR3 sequences, and around 10% of these were observed just once. The ten biggest clones cover 34% of the sample.

The sequencing used PBMCs, collected at follow-up. The rearranged chain carries TRBV6-2 or TRBV6-3 and TRBJ2-7; the D gene is unclear. The sequence came from a female donor with early-stage non-small cell lung cancer. The nucleotide sequence is TGTGCCAGCAGTCCCCCTGGGTTCTCCTACGAGCAGTACTTC. Its protein is CASSPPGFSYEQYF.